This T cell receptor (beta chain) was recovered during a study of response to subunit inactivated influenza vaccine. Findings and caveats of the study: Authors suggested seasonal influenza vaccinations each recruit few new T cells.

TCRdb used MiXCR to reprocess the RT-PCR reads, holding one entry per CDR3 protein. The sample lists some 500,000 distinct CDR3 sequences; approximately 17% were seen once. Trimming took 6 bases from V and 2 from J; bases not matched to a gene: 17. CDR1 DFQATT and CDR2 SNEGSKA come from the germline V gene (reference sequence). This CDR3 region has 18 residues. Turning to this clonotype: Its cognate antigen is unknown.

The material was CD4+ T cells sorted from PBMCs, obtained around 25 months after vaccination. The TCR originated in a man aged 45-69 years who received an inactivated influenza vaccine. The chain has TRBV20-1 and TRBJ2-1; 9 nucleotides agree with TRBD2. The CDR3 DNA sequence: TGCAGTGCGCAGGTGGCGGGGGGGCCCACATTAACCTACAATGAGCAGTTCTTC. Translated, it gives CSAQVAGGPTLTYNEQFF.